One sample yielded the 29 T cell receptor beta chains listed below, sequenced in a study of T cell responses to AZD1222 COVID-19 vaccine (dated by TCRdb to 2020 to 2022). Sample time point, as interpreted from the label and publication: about 28 days (+/-7) after the second vaccine dose. The library came from the immunoSEQ multiplex PCR assay. TCRdb limited this immuneACCESS table to in-frame rearrangements with V and J called. A share of clones is missing; checked studies link under half to unresolved V genes, and the rest is unexplained. The sample contains over 150,000 clones, roughly 88% of them found a single time. The ten largest clones take up approximately 4.3% of the sample. Sequenced material: peripheral blood, taken 28 days after the second AZD1222 dose. Receptors originate from an adult who received the AZD1222 COVID-19 vaccine.

In its sample, this clone was seen once. V and J are TRBV6-6 and TRBJ1-2; D gene uncertain. V dropped 6 bases and J dropped 8 bases, with 13 bases sitting between them. The CDR3 runs to 12 residues. In germline, CDR1 is MNHNY, CDR2 SVGAGI (reference sequence). Written as DNA, the CDR3 is TGTGCCAGCAGGGCCGAGGCGTTAGGCTACACCTTC. Encoded protein: CASRAEALGYTF.

The chain recombines TRBV5-4 with TRBJ2-3; possible D gene TRBD1, 5 bases. The CDR3 contains 15 residues. Germline V lookup: CDR1 SGHNT, CDR2 YYREEE (reference sequence). V lost 0 bases to trimming and J lost 2 bases, with 10 bases between them. Here the CDR3 reads CASSLGSRATDTQYF. CDR3 bases: TGTGCCAGCAGCTTGGGTTCCAGGGCCACAGATACGCAGTATTTT. The full variable domain, its missing parts supplied by reference TRBV5-4 and TRBJ2-3, is ETGVTQSPTHLIKTRGQQVTLRCSSQSGHNTVSWYQQALGQGPQFIFQYYREEENGRGNFPPRFSGLQFPNYSSELNVNALELDDSALYLCASSLGSRATDTQYFGPGTRLTVL.

The V gene is TRBV5-5, the J gene TRBJ2-3, with 7 bases identical to TRBD2. The V gene end was trimmed by 0 bases and the J gene end by 2 bases; junction bases not matched to a gene: 9. The CDR3 runs 17 residues. Germline CDR1 reads SGHKS; CDR2 reads YYEKEE (reference sequence). The CDR3 protein is CASSLGPSGVYTDTQYF. In nucleotides, the CDR3 is TGTGCCAGCAGCTTGGGGCCCAGCGGGGTTTACACAGATACGCAGTATTTT.

The chain has TRBV5-1 and TRBJ1-2; D not certain. This CDR3 comprises 15 residues. From germline, CDR1 is SGHRS and CDR2 YFSETQ. Trimming stripped 2 bases from V and 6 bases from J, with 17 bases between. Here the CDR3 reads CASSLGLGGLDGYTF. DNA of the CDR3: TGCGCCAGCAGCTTAGGTCTGGGAGGCTTGGATGGCTACACCTTC.

The chain combines TRBV7-9 with TRBJ2-7; possibly TRBD1 for D (6 bases). V was shortened by 5 bases and J by 3 bases, with 14 bases between the two germline ends. CDR3 length equals 14 residues. Germline V gives CDR1 SEHNR, CDR2 FQNEAQ (reference sequence). CDR3 amino acids: CASSPGDADYEQYF. CDR3 nucleotide sequence: TGTGCCAGCAGCCCAGGGGATGCAGACTACGAGCAGTACTTC.

The rearrangement joins TRBV2 to TRBJ1-1, with D unclear. Germline V gene sequence: CDR1 SNHLY, CDR2 FYNNEI. Trimming cost V 1 base and J 1 base, with 4 bases left between them. The CDR3 runs 13 residues. CDR3 in amino acids: CASSEETNTEAFF. The CDR3 region has the DNA TGTGCCAGCAGTGAAGAGACGAACACTGAAGCTTTCTTT.

This chain connects TRBV19 to TRBJ1-1; D is ambiguous. CDR3 length: 14 residues. Trimming removed 5 bases from V and 0 bases from J, with 10 bases in between. Germline V CDR1 and CDR2: LNHDA, SQIVND (reference sequence). The CDR3 sequence: CASSQEEMNTEAFF. CDR3 bases: TGTGCCAGTAGTCAAGAAGAAATGAACACTGAAGCTTTCTTT.

The J gene is TRBJ1-1, the V gene TRBV7-8; D gene ambiguous. The CDR3 runs 11 residues. Per the germline V gene, CDR1 is SGHVS and CDR2 is FQNEAQ. Trimming removed 5 bases from V and 8 bases from J, with 9 bases in between. The CDR3 is CASSPGSEAFF. CDR3 in DNA: TGTGCCAGCAGCCCCGGTAGCGAAGCTTTCTTT.

The chain combines TRBV6-5 with TRBJ1-1; 9 nucleotides agree with TRBD1. CDR1 and CDR2 from the germline V gene are MNHEY and SVGAGI. This CDR3 is 15 amino acids long. The V segment lost 4 bases and the J segment 8 bases; nucleotides outside the gene matches: 11. The CDR3 protein is CASSSPGQGSTEAFF. The CDR3 DNA reads as TGTGCCAGCAGTTCACCGGGACAGGGTTCAACGGAAGCTTTCTTT.

The chain carries TRBV24-1 and TRBJ2-3; possibly TRBD1 or TRBD2 for D (5 bases each). The CDR3 sequence is 15 residues long. CDR1 is KGHDR, CDR2 SFDVKD, per germline. The V gene lost 4 bases and the J gene lost 3 bases, with 13 bases spanning the gap. For the CDR3, the DNA is TGTGCCACCAGTGACAGGACAACGGGGACAGATACGCAGTATTTT. Amino acids: CATSDRTTGTDTQYF.

V and J are TRBV11-1 and TRBJ2-2; D not resolved. The CDR3 has 13 amino acids. Trimming took 1 base from V and 6 from J, leaving 6 bases between them. Germline V gene data show CDR1 as SGHAT and CDR2 as FQDESV (reference sequence). The CDR3: CASSLVESGELFF. The CDR3 DNA is TGTGCCAGCAGCTTAGTCGAGTCCGGGGAGCTGTTTTTT.

This chain connects TRBV27 to TRBJ2-5, with D uncertain. The CDR3 spans 17 residues. Germline values: CDR1 MNHEY, CDR2 SMNVEV (reference sequence). The V and J ends lost 0 bases and 4 bases respectively, with 18 bases between them. CDR3 nucleotide sequence: TGTGCCAGCAGTTTATCGATTTTTGATTTTGGTGGAGAGACCCAGTACTTC. It specifies CASSLSIFDFGGETQYF.

This clone was picked up one time. V usage is TRBV20-1 and J usage is TRBJ2-5; D gene uncertain. The germline V gene encodes CDR1 DFQATT and CDR2 SNEGSKA (reference sequence). CDR3 length equals 11 residues. V lost 6 bases to trimming and J lost 5 bases, with 10 bases between them. The CDR3 bases are TGCAGTGCCCCGGCCGGCGAGACCCAGTACTTC. It encodes CSAPAGETQYF.

V usage is TRBV4-2 and J usage is TRBJ2-2, with 8 bases fitting TRBD2. There are 18 residues in the CDR3. J was trimmed by 7 bases and V by 1 base; bases with no gene match: 14. Germline-derived CDR1 and CDR2 are LGHNA and YNFKEQ. The CDR3 sequence is CASSQAGGAGAPSGELFF. The CDR3 nucleotides read TGTGCCAGCAGCCAAGCGGGGGGAGCGGGGGCCCCCAGCGGGGAGCTGTTTTTT.

The chain employs TRBV6-5 and TRBJ2-7; TRBD1 matches at 9 bases. The CDR3 extends over 13 amino acids. Trimming at V came to 6 bases and at J to 7 bases, leaving 7 bases not matched to a gene. CDR1 is MNHEY and CDR2 is SVGAGI in the germline V gene. In DNA, the CDR3 is TGTGCCAGCAGGTGGACAGGGGTGGGGGAGCAGTACTTC. Translating it yields CASRWTGVGEQYF.

This chain joins TRBV19 and TRBJ1-2, with D unresolved. This CDR3 comprises 15 residues. Between the trimmed V and J ends, which lost 3 bases and 0 bases, there was a span of 11 bases. The germline V gene has CDR1 LNHDA and CDR2 SQIVND (reference sequence). CDR3 DNA sequence: TGTGCCAGTAGTATTCGGGGAGAAGCTAACTATGGCTACACCTTC. It encodes CASSIRGEANYGYTF. Drawing the rest from reference TRBV19 and TRBJ1-2, the complete variable domain is DGGITQSPKYLFRKEGQNVTLSCEQNLNHDAMYWYRQDPGQGLRLIYYSQIVNDFQKGDIAEGYSVSREKKESFPLTVTSAQKNPTAFYLCASSIRGEANYGYTFGSGTRLTVV.

This rearrangement joins TRBV5-6 to TRBJ2-5; possible D gene TRBD2, 7 bases. Germline V lookup: CDR1 SGHDT, CDR2 YYEEEE. This CDR3 contains 16 residues. Between the trimmed V and J ends, which lost 4 bases and 2 bases, there was a span of 18 bases. As DNA, the CDR3 is TGTGCCAGCAGCCGCAGGGGACTAACCTTACAAGAGACCCAGTACTTC. The encoded protein is CASSRRGLTLQETQYF.

The chain recombines TRBV9 with TRBJ1-2; 7 bases are shared with TRBD1. The CDR3 totals 13 residues. CDR1 and CDR2 (germline): SGDLS, YYNGEE. Germline trimming cut 3 bases from V and 8 bases from J; bases unmatched to any gene: 7. The CDR3 region is CASSARQGRGYTF. In nucleotides, the CDR3 is TGTGCCAGCAGCGCCAGACAGGGACGCGGCTACACCTTC.

The J gene is TRBJ2-3, the V gene TRBV4-1; D call uncertain. V lost 4 bases, J lost 1 base, and 18 bases lay in between. The CDR3 is 17 amino acids. The germline CDR1 and CDR2 sequences are MGHRA and YSYEKL. The CDR3 sequence is CASSPRAAVVGTDTQYF. The CDR3 nucleotides are TGCGCCAGCAGCCCTCGGGCCGCCGTCGTGGGCACAGATACGCAGTATTTT.

This clone was seen a single time. The V call is TRBV12-3 or TRBV12-4, the J call TRBJ1-2; D uncertain. The CDR3 runs to 13 residues. Deletions cut 1 base from V and 4 bases from J, with 7 bases between. Here the CDR3 DNA reads TGTGCCAGCAGTTTAGGCAGGAGCTATGGCTACACCTTC. It encodes CASSLGRSYGYTF.

This clone came up a few times. The chain recombines TRBV12-1 with TRBJ1-1. TRBV12-1 has pseudogene status. The CDR3 length is 15 residues. CDR3 DNA: TGTGCCAGCGGCTTTCTCCCTGGGGGGAACACTGAAGCTTTCTTT. Protein product: CASGFLPGGNTEAFF.

The rearrangement joins TRBV3-1 (or the pseudogene TRBV3-2) to TRBJ1-1; D possibly corresponds to TRBD1 (5 bases). This CDR3 contains 14 residues. Germline CDR1 LGHDT, CDR2 YNNKEL (reference sequence). V lost 4 bases, J lost 0 bases, and 9 bases lay in between. The CDR3 nucleotides read TGTGCCAGCAGCCCAAAGGGGATGAACACTGAAGCTTTCTTT. Translation gives CASSPKGMNTEAFF.

Concerning this clone: One end of the junction fails to match germline, which may point to a read error. The DNA for the CDR3 is TGTGCCAGCAGCAAAGACTCCGACAATGAGCAGTTCTTC. The encoded protein is CASSKDSDNEQFF. The rearrangement links TRBV7-2 to TRBJ2-1; D call uncertain. Germline lookup yields CDR1 SGHTA and CDR2 FQGNSA. The CDR3 is made up of 13 amino acids.

CDR3 bases: TGTGCCAGTAGTCCGGACAACCTCTTCTATAATTCACCCCTCCACTTT. Translation: CASSPDNLFYNSPLHF. The chain links TRBV19 to TRBJ1-6; tentatively, D is TRBD1 (5 bases). Looked up from germline, CDR1 is LNHDA and CDR2 is SQIVND (reference sequence). The CDR3 covers 16 residues. V gave up 5 bases and J gave up 3 bases, with 14 bases separating them. Full variable domain (missing parts from reference TRBV19 and TRBJ1-6): DGGITQSPKYLFRKEGQNVTLSCEQNLNHDAMYWYRQDPGQGLRLIYYSQIVNDFQKGDIAEGYSVSREKKESFPLTVTSAQKNPTAFYLCASSPDNLFYNSPLHFGNGTRLTVT.

The genes are TRBV18 and TRBJ2-7; 8 bases match TRBD1. J was trimmed by 4 bases and V by 2 bases; bases with no gene match: 7. The CDR3 is made up of 15 amino acids. The germline V gene encodes CDR1 KGHSH and CDR2 LQKENI. CDR3 bases: TGTGCCAGCTCACCAGCCGGGACAGGAGGATACGAGCAGTACTTC. Protein sequence: CASSPAGTGGYEQYF.

This clone appeared a few times. This chain connects TRBV7-9 to TRBJ1-6; possible D gene TRBD1, 6 bases. This CDR3 region has 14 residues. Trimming removed 5 bases from V and 8 bases from J, with 13 bases in between. Germline V lookup: CDR1 SEHNR, CDR2 FQNEAQ (reference sequence). As DNA, the CDR3 is TGTGCCAGCAGCGTACAGGGCTCTCATTCACCCCTCCACTTT. It yields the protein CASSVQGSHSPLHF.

The chain couples TRBV6-5 to TRBJ2-7, with TRBD2 as a possible D gene (6 bases). Trimming removed 9 bases at V and 2 bases at J, with 20 bases between. CDR1 MNHEY and CDR2 SVGAGI come from the germline V gene. The CDR3 extends over 15 amino acids. CDR3 residues: CASRTGGGSPYEQYF. For the CDR3, the DNA is TGTGCCAGTCGAACCGGGGGAGGCAGCCCCTACGAGCAGTACTTC.

The V call is TRBV10-3, the J call TRBJ2-4; the match to TRBD2 covers 14 bases. The CDR3 consists of 16 residues. Germline loops: CDR1 ENHRY, CDR2 SYGVKD. With V trimmed by 5 bases and J by 4 bases, 4 bases remained unmatched. The CDR3 sequence: CAISSRTSGGKNIQYF. DNA for the CDR3: TGTGCCATCAGTTCTCGGACTAGCGGGGGGAAAAACATTCAGTACTTC.

This clone was seen a single time. Other DNA sequences in this specimen translate into the identical CDR3. This sequence joins TRBV29-1 and TRBJ1-1; possible D gene TRBD1, 5 bases. Per germline, CDR1 SQVTM and CDR2 ANQGSEA. The CDR3 runs 12 residues. This CDR3 is CSVGRLNTEAFF. The CDR3 DNA follows: TGCAGTGTGGGGCGGTTGAACACTGAAGCTTTCTTT.